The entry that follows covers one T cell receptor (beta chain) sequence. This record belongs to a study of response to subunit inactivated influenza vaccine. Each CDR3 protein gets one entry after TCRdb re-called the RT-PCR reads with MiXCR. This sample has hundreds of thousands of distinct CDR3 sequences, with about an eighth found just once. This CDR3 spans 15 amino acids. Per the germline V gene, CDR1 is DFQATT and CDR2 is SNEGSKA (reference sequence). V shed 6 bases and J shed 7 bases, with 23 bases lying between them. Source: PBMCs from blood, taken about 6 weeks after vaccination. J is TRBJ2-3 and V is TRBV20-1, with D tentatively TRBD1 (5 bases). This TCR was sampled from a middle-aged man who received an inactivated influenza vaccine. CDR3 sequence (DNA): TGCAGTGCCAGCCCCTCCGAAGGGGTCTCAAATACGCAGTATTTT. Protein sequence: CSASPSEGVSNTQYF.